The rows below give T cell receptor beta chains drawn from one sample of a study of blood T cell repertoires in COVID-19. Repertoires were generated with immunoSEQ multiplex PCR, while TCRdb's copy carries only in-frame clones and drops some. The sample contains some 260,000 clones, about 90% of which appear only once. Sequenced input: peripheral blood. The receptors here all came from an elderly man with acute or convalescent COVID-19. Both conserved end residues are part of each CDR3. A D gene is named only where the DNA matches it firmly. Clone size, where shown, is once, few, many, or a class for clones that have expanded.

j_gene: TRBJ2-5
abundance: NA
d_gene: NA
v_gene: TRBV28
CDR3nt: TGTGCCAGCAGCCCCGGAGCGCGTCGGACCCAGTACTTC
CDR3aa: CASSPGARRTQYF

j_gene: TRBJ1-1
abundance: once
d_gene: NA
v_gene: TRBV2
CDR3nt: TGTGCCAGCAGTGTACTTGGGGAGAGCACTGAAGCTTTCTTT
CDR3aa: CASSVLGESTEAFF

j_gene: TRBJ1-2
abundance: NA
d_gene: NA
v_gene: TRBV28
CDR3nt: TGTGCCAGCAGTTCCCCGAACACCTATGGCTACACCTTC
CDR3aa: CASSSPNTYGYTF

j_gene: TRBJ2-1
abundance: NA
d_gene: NA
v_gene: TRBV7-9
CDR3nt: TGTGCCAGCAGCTCTGGCCTCTACAATGAGCAGTTCTTC
CDR3aa: CASSSGLYNEQFF

j_gene: TRBJ2-2
abundance: NA
d_gene: TRBD1
v_gene: TRBV11-3
CDR3nt: TGTGCCAGCAGCCCAGGACAGGCGGTGGGGACCGGGGAGCTGTTTTTT
CDR3aa: CASSPGQAVGTGELFF

j_gene: TRBJ1-6
abundance: NA
d_gene: NA
v_gene: TRBV7-8
CDR3nt: TGTGCCAGCAGCCGTATTCTGGGGGGGGATTCACCCCTCCACTTT
CDR3aa: CASSRILGGDSPLHF

j_gene: TRBJ1-3
abundance: NA
d_gene: TRBD1
v_gene: TRBV20-1
CDR3nt: TGCAGTGCTAGTCAGGGGGCAGGAGGAAACACCATATATTTT
CDR3aa: CSASQGAGGNTIYF

j_gene: TRBJ1-2
abundance: NA
d_gene: TRBD1
v_gene: TRBV5-4
CDR3nt: TGTGCCAGCAGCCGTGGACAGGGCCAGCAAAACTATGGCTACACCTTC
CDR3aa: CASSRGQGQQNYGYTF

j_gene: TRBJ2-2
abundance: NA
d_gene: NA
v_gene: TRBV19
CDR3nt: TGTGCCAGTATCGGGAACACCGGGGAGCTGTTTTTT
CDR3aa: CASIGNTGELFF

j_gene: TRBJ1-1
abundance: NA
d_gene: NA
v_gene: TRBV6-2/TRBV6-3
CDR3nt: TGTGCCAGCAGTTACACAGAGAACACTGAAGCTTTCTTT
CDR3aa: CASSYTENTEAFF